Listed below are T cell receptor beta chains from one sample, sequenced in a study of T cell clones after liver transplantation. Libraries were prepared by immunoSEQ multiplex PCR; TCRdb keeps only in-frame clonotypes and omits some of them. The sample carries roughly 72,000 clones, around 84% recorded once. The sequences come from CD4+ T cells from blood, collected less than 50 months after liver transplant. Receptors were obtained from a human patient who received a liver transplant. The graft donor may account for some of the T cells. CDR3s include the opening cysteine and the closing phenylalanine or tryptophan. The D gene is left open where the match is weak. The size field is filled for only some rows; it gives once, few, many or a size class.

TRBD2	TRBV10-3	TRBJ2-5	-	CAISDGSLAGAKETQYF	TGTGCCATCAGTGATGGTTCGCTAGCGGGGGCCAAAGAGACCCAGTACTTC
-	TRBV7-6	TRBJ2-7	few	CASAQGPGYEQYF	TGTGCCAGTGCCCAAGGACCGGGCTACGAGCAGTACTTC
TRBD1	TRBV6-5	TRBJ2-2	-	CASSYSIQGSGELFF	TGTGCCAGCAGTTACTCGATACAGGGGTCCGGGGAGCTGTTTTTT
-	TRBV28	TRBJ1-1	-	CASSLLMAEAFF	TGTGCCAGCAGTTTATTAATGGCTGAAGCTTTCTTT
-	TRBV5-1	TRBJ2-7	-	CASSVGSSYEQYF	TGCGCCAGCAGCGTGGGTTCTTCCTACGAGCAGTACTTC
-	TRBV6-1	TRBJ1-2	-	CASSATANYGYTF	TGTGCCAGCAGTGCGACAGCTAACTATGGCTACACCTTC
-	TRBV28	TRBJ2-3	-	CASTEGGTDTQYF	TGTGCCAGCACGGAAGGGGGCACAGATACGCAGTATTTT
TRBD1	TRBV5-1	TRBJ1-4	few	CASSQGTGGEKLFF	TGCGCCAGCAGCCAAGGGACAGGGGGCGAAAAACTGTTTTTT
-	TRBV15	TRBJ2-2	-	CATSRGGANTGELFF	TGTGCCACCAGCCGAGGAGGAGCTAACACCGGGGAGCTGTTTTTT
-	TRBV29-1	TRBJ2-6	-	CSVGIAGANVLTF	TGCAGCGTAGGAATTGCAGGGGCCAACGTCCTGACTTTC
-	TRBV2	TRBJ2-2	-	CASRRGRTSRSGTGELFF	TGTGCCAGCCGACGAGGGAGGACGTCCCGGTCGGGGACCGGGGAGCTGTTTTTT
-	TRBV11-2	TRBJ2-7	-	CASSSDLGEQYF	TGTGCCAGCAGCTCCGACCTTGGCGAGCAGTACTTC
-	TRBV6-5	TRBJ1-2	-	CASSYGRANYGYTF	TGTGCCAGCAGTTACGGGAGGGCTAACTATGGCTACACCTTC
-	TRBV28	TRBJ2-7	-	CASSFSGTPKPEQYF	TGTGCCAGCAGTTTCTCGGGGACGCCAAAGCCAGAGCAGTACTTC
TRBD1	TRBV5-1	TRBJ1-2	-	CASSFGTGGGYTF	TGCGCCAGCAGCTTCGGGACAGGGGGCGGCTACACCTTC
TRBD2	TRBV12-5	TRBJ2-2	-	CASGLGLAGGPGELFF	TGTGCTAGTGGTTTAGGACTAGCGGGGGGGCCCGGGGAGCTGTTTTTT
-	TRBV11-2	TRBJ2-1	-	CASSRAGGAYNEQFF	TGTGCCAGCAGCAGGGCAGGGGGGGCATACAATGAGCAGTTCTTC
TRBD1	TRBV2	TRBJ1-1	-	CASSEYIRAGGHSF	TGTGCCAGCAGTGAATATATTAGGGCAGGGGGCCACTCCTTT
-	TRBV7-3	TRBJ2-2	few	CASRADRPSNTGELFF	TGTGCCAGCAGGGCAGACAGGCCATCGAACACCGGGGAGCTGTTTTTT
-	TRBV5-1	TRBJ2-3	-	CASRLEEDTQYF	TGCGCCAGCAGATTGGAAGAAGATACGCAGTATTTT
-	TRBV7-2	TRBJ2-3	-	CASSSGERPTTDTQYF	TGTGCCAGCAGCTCCGGAGAGCGGCCCACCACAGATACGCAGTATTTT
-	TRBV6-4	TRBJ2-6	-	CAKRRTSPPSGANVLTF	TGTGCCAAAAGGAGGACTTCCCCTCCCTCTGGGGCCAACGTCCTGACTTTC
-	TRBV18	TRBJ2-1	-	CASSPPTGRNEQFF	TGTGCCAGCTCACCACCGACAGGGAGGAATGAGCAGTTCTTC
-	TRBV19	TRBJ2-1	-	CASSIRGGGRENEQFF	TGTGCCAGTAGTATTCGGGGTGGAGGCCGGGAGAATGAGCAGTTCTTC
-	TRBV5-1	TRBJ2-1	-	CASSLLVDSYNEQFF	TGCGCCAGCAGTCTACTAGTGGATTCCTACAATGAGCAGTTCTTC
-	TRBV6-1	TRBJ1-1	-	CASSDRPEGEAFF	TGTGCCAGCAGTGATAGGCCGGAGGGTGAAGCTTTCTTT
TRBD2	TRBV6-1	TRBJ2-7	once	CASSEASSGRTYEQYF	TGTGCCAGCAGTGAAGCGTCTAGCGGGAGGACCTACGAGCAGTACTTC
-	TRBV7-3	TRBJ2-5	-	CASSLTGLATQYF	TGTGCCAGCAGCTTAACGGGGCTTGCGACCCAGTACTTC
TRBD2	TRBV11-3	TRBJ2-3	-	CASSLAGGSTDTQYF	TGTGCCAGCAGCTTAGCGGGAGGGAGCACAGATACGCAGTATTTT
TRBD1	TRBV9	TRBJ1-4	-	CASSVGQGATNEKLFF	TGTGCCAGCAGCGTAGGGCAGGGGGCAACTAATGAAAAACTGTTTTTT
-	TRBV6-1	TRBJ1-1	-	CASTSFYEAFF	TGTGCCAGCACCTCATTCTATGAAGCTTTCTTT
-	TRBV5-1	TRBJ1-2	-	CASSLEVTSTNYGYTF	TGCGCCAGCAGCTTGGAGGTTACATCTACGAACTATGGCTACACCTTC
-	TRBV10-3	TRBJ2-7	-	CAISHPTSGRYEQYF	TGTGCCATCAGCCACCCCACCAGCGGGCGGTACGAGCAGTACTTC
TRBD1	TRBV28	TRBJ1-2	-	CASSTGGDNYGYTF	TGTGCCAGCAGTACAGGGGGTGACAACTATGGCTACACCTTC
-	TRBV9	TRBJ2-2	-	CASSVGLSTGELFF	TGTGCCAGCAGCGTAGGGCTCAGTACCGGGGAGCTGTTTTTT
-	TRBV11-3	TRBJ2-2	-	CASSPRATGELFF	TGTGCCAGCAGCCCCCGAGCGACCGGGGAGCTGTTTTTT
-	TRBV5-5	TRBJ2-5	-	CASTSRGTQETQYF	TGTGCCAGCACCTCAAGGGGTACCCAAGAGACCCAGTACTTC
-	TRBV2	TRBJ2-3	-	CASRADTDTQYF	TGTGCCAGCCGGGCGGACACAGATACGCAGTATTTT
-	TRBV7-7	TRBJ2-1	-	CASSLDSYNEQFF	TGTGCTAGCAGTCTGGACTCCTACAACGAGCAGTTCTTC
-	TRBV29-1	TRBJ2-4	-	CSVQGESKNIQYF	TGCAGCGTACAGGGTGAATCCAAAAACATTCAGTACTTC
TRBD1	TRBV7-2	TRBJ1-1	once	CASRNDRGNTEAFF	TGTGCCAGCAGGAACGACAGGGGGAACACTGAAGCTTTCTTT
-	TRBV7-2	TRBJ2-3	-	CASSLDRYTDTQYF	TGTGCCAGCAGCTTGGACAGATACACAGATACGCAGTATTTT
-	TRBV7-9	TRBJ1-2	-	CASSFVAANYGYTF	TGTGCCAGCAGCTTTGTTGCGGCCAACTATGGCTACACCTTC
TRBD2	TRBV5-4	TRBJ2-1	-	CASRAGGGNEQFF	TGTGCCAGCAGAGCGGGAGGAGGAAATGAGCAGTTCTTC
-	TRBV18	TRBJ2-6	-	CASSMTTGANVLTF	TGTGCCAGCTCCATGACTACTGGGGCCAACGTCCTGACTTTC
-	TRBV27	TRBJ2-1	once	CASSHTGYNEQFF	TGTGCCAGCAGTCATACAGGGTACAATGAGCAGTTCTTC
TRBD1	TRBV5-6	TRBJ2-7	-	CASSLGPPGQGFSYEQYF	TGTGCCAGCAGCTTGGGGCCACCGGGACAGGGTTTCTCCTACGAGCAGTACTTC
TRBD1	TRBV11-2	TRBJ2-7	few	CASSSTRQGNEEQYF	TGTGCCAGCAGCTCCACGCGACAGGGGAACGAGGAGCAGTACTTC
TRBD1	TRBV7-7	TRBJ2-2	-	CASSQGTGVAGELFF	TGTGCCAGCAGCCAGGGGACAGGGGTGGCCGGGGAGCTGTTTTTT
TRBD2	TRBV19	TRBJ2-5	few	CASSVIAGVQETQYF	TGTGCCAGTAGTGTGATAGCGGGAGTCCAAGAGACCCAGTACTTC
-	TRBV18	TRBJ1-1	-	CASSPDQDTEAFF	TGTGCCAGCTCACCAGATCAGGACACTGAAGCTTTCTTT